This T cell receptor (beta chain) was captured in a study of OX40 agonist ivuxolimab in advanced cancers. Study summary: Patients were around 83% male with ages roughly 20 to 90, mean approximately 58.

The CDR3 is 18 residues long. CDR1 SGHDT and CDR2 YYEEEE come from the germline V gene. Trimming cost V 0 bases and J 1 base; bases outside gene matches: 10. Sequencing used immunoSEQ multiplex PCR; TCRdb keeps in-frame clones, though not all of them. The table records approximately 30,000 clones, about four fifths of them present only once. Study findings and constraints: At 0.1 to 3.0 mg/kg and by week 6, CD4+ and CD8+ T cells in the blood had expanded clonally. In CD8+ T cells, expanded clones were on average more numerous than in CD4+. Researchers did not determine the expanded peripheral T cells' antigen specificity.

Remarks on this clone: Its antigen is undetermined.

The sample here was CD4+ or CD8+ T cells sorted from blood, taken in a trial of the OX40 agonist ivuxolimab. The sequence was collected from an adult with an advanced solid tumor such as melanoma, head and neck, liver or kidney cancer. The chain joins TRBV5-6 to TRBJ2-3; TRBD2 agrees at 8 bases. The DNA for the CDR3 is TGTGCCAGCAGCTTGGCCGTCAGCGGGAGTGCAGGCACAGATACGCAGTATTTT. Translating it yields CASSLAVSGSAGTDTQYF.